These 13 T cell receptor beta chains came from one sample sequenced in a study of lymphopenia after photon versus proton radiotherapy (dated by TCRdb to the late 2010s). Libraries were constructed by the immunoSEQ multiplex PCR assay. TCRdb provides this immuneACCESS table in a form limited to in-frame rearrangements. Some clones are lacking; in checked studies, under half of them reflect an unresolved V gene, and why the rest are absent is not known. Within this sample are around 150,000 clones, with around 85% of them counted one time only. About 4.4% of the sample comes from the top ten. Sequenced material: peripheral blood, taken from a patient treated with photon-based radiotherapy. These TCRs come from a middle-aged man with gastric cancer.

The rearrangement links TRBV11-2 to TRBJ2-7; D is unresolved. Per germline, CDR1 SGHAT and CDR2 FQNNGV. V dropped 5 bases and J dropped 3 bases, with 14 bases sitting between them. CDR3 length: 14 residues. The CDR3 loop reads CASSLHGGNYEQYF. The DNA for the CDR3 is TGTGCCAGCAGCCTTCATGGCGGAAACTACGAGCAGTACTTC.

The gene calls are TRBV7-9 and TRBJ1-1, with a weak D call TRBD1 (6 bases). V was shortened by 8 bases and J by 6 bases, with 19 bases between the two germline ends. The CDR3 sequence is 14 residues long. From germline, CDR1 is SEHNR and CDR2 FQNEAQ (reference sequence). The CDR3 protein is CASRQVGAISEAFF. CDR3 nucleotide sequence: TGTGCCAGCCGACAGGTTGGGGCTATTTCTGAAGCTTTCTTT. Full variable domain (missing parts from reference TRBV7-9 and TRBJ1-1): DTGVSQNPRHKITKRGQNVTFRCDPISEHNRLYWYRQTLGQGPEFLTYFQNEAQLEKSRLLSDRFSAERPKGSFSTLEIQRTEQGDSAMYLCASRQVGAISEAFFGQGTRLTVV.

The chain combines TRBV2 with TRBJ1-3; D is uncertain. Trimming took 7 bases from V and 0 from J, leaving 4 bases between them. CDR1 and CDR2 (germline): SNHLY, FYNNEI. The CDR3 sequence is 12 residues long. In nucleotides, the CDR3 is TGTGCCAGCACGGTCTCTGGAAACACCATATATTTT. This codes for CASTVSGNTIYF. Full variable domain (rest looked up from reference TRBV2 and TRBJ1-3): EPEVTQTPSHQVTQMGQEVILRCVPISNHLYFYWYRQILGQKVEFLVSFYNNEISEKSEIFDDQFSVERPDGSNFTLKIRSTKLEDSAMYFCASTVSGNTIYFGEGSWLTVV.

Comments on this clone: This CDR3 is also generated by other DNA sequences in the sample. The chain carries TRBV9 and TRBJ2-2; D unresolved. CDR1 and CDR2 from the germline V gene are SGDLS and YYNGEE. The CDR3 is 14 residues long. Deletions cut 0 bases from V and 2 bases from J, with 5 bases between. CDR3 DNA: TGTGCCAGCAGCGTAGTGGGAAACACCGGGGAGCTGTTTTTT. Translation gives CASSVVGNTGELFF.

This clone occurred once. The chain uses TRBV4-2 and TRBJ2-7, with 11 bases lining up with TRBD1. Losses at the gene ends were 3 bases for V and 3 bases for J; bases not matched to a gene: 4. The CDR3 sequence is 15 residues long. Germline CDR1 is LGHNA and CDR2 is YNFKEQ. The DNA for the CDR3 is TGTGCCAGCAGCCAGTTGGGACAGGGGGTCTACGAGCAGTACTTC. Its protein is CASSQLGQGVYEQYF.

The chain recombines TRBV9 with TRBJ1-1; D remains ambiguous. Germline V gives CDR1 SGDLS, CDR2 YYNGEE. The CDR3 contains 15 residues. V lost 0 bases, J lost 0 bases, and 9 bases lay in between. CDR3 sequence reads: CASSVGVGLNTEAFF. DNA for the CDR3: TGTGCCAGCAGCGTAGGGGTGGGGTTGAACACTGAAGCTTTCTTT.

J is TRBJ2-7 and V is TRBV6-1; TRBD2 matches at 7 bases. Germline V lookup: CDR1 MNHNS, CDR2 SASEGT. The CDR3 contains 13 residues. Trimming took 2 bases from V and 4 from J; bases not matched to a gene: 2. CDR3 nucleotide sequence: TGTGCCAGCAGTGAACCCGGGAGGTACGAGCAGTACTTC. Amino acids: CASSEPGRYEQYF.

This rearrangement joins TRBV7-9 to TRBJ1-1; TRBD1 might be the D (5 bases). The germline V gene encodes CDR1 SEHNR and CDR2 FQNEAQ (reference sequence). V lost 3 bases and J 6 bases, leaving 11 bases between the germline ends. The CDR3 extends over 13 amino acids. The DNA of the CDR3 is TGTGCCAGCAGCTTCGGGGGAGTAGCTGAAGCTTTCTTT. Protein: CASSFGGVAEAFF.

This sequence joins TRBV14 and TRBJ2-7; no clear D gene. V lost 0 bases and J lost 5, with 8 bases in between. The germline gives CDR1 SGHDN, CDR2 FVKESK. The CDR3 loop spans 13 amino acids. This chain's CDR3 is CASSQDYIHEQYF. In nucleotides, the CDR3 is TGTGCCAGCAGCCAAGACTATATCCACGAGCAGTACTTC.

The rearrangement joins TRBV27 to TRBJ2-3; the match to TRBD1 covers 10 bases. V lost 6 bases, J lost 6 bases, and 9 bases stayed unmatched. The V gene's germline CDR1 is MNHEY and CDR2 SMNVEV (reference sequence). This CDR3 region has 15 residues. In nucleotides, the CDR3 is TGTGCCAGCAGGAGGAGACAGGGGGCTGGGGATACGCAGTATTTT. This encodes CASRRRQGAGDTQYF.

The chain links TRBV5-4 to TRBJ1-1, with no clear D. The CDR3 consists of 12 residues. CDR1 and CDR2 (germline): SGHNT, YYREEE (reference sequence). With 0 bases removed from V and 7 bases from J, the gap between germline ends came to 7 bases. The CDR3 bases are TGTGCCAGCAGCTTGGTGGACGGTGAAGCTTTCTTT. Translating gives CASSLVDGEAFF.

The gene calls are TRBV7-2 and TRBJ1-5; 8 bases match TRBD1. The V and J ends lost 1 base and 7 bases, in that order; junction bases with no gene match: 6. CDR1 SGHTA and CDR2 FQGNSA come from the germline V gene. This CDR3 has 15 residues. DNA of the CDR3: TGTGCCAGCAGCTTAGTTGCAGGGGGCGACCAGCCCCAGCATTTT. Protein: CASSLVAGGDQPQHF.

The V and J genes are TRBV4-2 and TRBJ1-2; TRBD1 matches 9 bases. The V segment lost 3 bases and the J segment 2 bases; nucleotides outside the gene matches: 4. CDR3 size: 15 residues. Germline CDR1 reads LGHNA; CDR2 reads YNFKEQ. CDR3 sequence (DNA): TGTGCCAGCAGCCATAGGGACAGGGAGAACTATGGCTACACCTTC. Amino acids: CASSHRDRENYGYTF.